The 32 T cell receptor beta chains listed next were all sequenced from one sample in a study of radiation and T cells in renal cell carcinoma. Noted time point: baseline pretreatment blood. The treatment was: 15 Gy SBRT to primary tumor, nephrectomy 4 weeks later. Only in-frame clones appear in the TCRdb table, and some are missing; sequencing was by immunoSEQ multiplex PCR. The table records roughly 120,000 clones, approximately 78% of them present only once. The sequencing used blood, collected from a patient whose treatment included radiotherapy and nephrectomy. The receptors here all came from a woman in her sixties or seventies with renal cell carcinoma.

The chain links TRBV18 to TRBJ1-2; TRBD1 might be the D (5 bases). CDR1 KGHSH and CDR2 LQKENI come from the germline V gene. This CDR3 contains 15 residues. The V end was cut by 2 bases, the J end by 2 bases, with 12 bases between. CDR3 sequence reads: CASSPETSGNYGYTF. Written as DNA, the CDR3 is TGTGCCAGCTCACCAGAAACCTCAGGGAACTATGGCTACACCTTC. The whole variable domain, filled in from reference TRBV18 and TRBJ1-2, reads NAGVMQNPRHLVRRRGQEARLRCSPMKGHSHVYWYRQLPEEGLKFMVYLQKENIIDESGMPKERFSAEFPKEGPSILRIQQVVRGDSAAYFCASSPETSGNYGYTFGSGTRLTVV.

Comment on this clone: One end of the junction varies from germline; a read error may be responsible. The chain joins TRBV7-7 to TRBJ2-1; 8 positions agree with TRBD2. The CDR3 has 15 residues. Germline-derived CDR1 and CDR2 are SSHAT and FNYEAQ (reference sequence). The CDR3 loop reads CASSSGRASYNEQFF. CDR3 nucleotides: TGTGCTAGCAGCTCCGGGAGGGCCTCCTACAATGAGCAGTTCTTC. The full variable domain, with the rest looked up from reference TRBV7-7 and TRBJ2-1, is GAGVSQSPRYKVTKRGQDVTLRCDPISSHATLYWYQQALGQGPEFLTYFNYEAQPDKSGLPSDRFSAERPEGSISTLTIQRTEQRDSAMYRCASSSGRASYNEQFFGPGTRLTVL.

The chain uses TRBV5-1 and TRBJ1-6; D uncertain. Deletions cut 0 bases from V and 7 bases from J, with 14 bases between. The CDR3 sequence is 16 residues long. Germline-derived CDR1 and CDR2 are SGHRS and YFSETQ. CDR3 region: CASSLDGSPTNSPLHF. CDR3 bases: TGCGCCAGCAGCTTGGACGGGAGCCCCACGAATTCACCCCTCCACTTT. The whole variable domain, filled in from reference TRBV5-1 and TRBJ1-6, reads KAGVTQTPRYLIKTRGQQVTLSCSPISGHRSVSWYQQTPGQGLQFLFEYFSETQRNKGNFPGRFSGRQFSNSRSEMNVSTLELGDSALYLCASSLDGSPTNSPLHFGNGTRLTVT.

The chain uses TRBV27 and TRBJ2-7; D possibly corresponds to TRBD2 (6 bases). V shed 6 bases and J shed 6 bases, with 21 bases lying between them. Germline loops: CDR1 MNHEY, CDR2 SMNVEV (reference sequence). The CDR3 length is 15 residues. The CDR3 nucleotides read TGTGCCAGCAGCCCCGGTTCCGGGAGACAGCGCGAGCAGTACTTC. Its protein is CASSPGSGRQREQYF.

A few counts support this clone. V gene TRBV25-1 combines with J gene TRBJ2-5; 13 bases align to TRBD2. The CDR3 spans 16 residues. From germline, CDR1 is MGHDK and CDR2 SYGVNS. J was trimmed by 5 bases and V by 3 bases; bases with no gene match: 6. The DNA of the CDR3 is TGTGCCAGCAGTGACCCTGGACTAGCGGGAGTGGAGACCCAGTACTTC. Amino acid sequence: CASSDPGLAGVETQYF.

V gene TRBV19 combines with J gene TRBJ2-5, with D maybe TRBD2 (6 bases). Germline V gene data show CDR1 as LNHDA and CDR2 as SQIVND (reference sequence). The ends were cut back, 3 bases at V and 4 bases at J, with 15 bases in the middle. The CDR3 is 15 residues long. The CDR3 protein is CASSMGGSAGETQYF. In DNA form, the CDR3 reads TGTGCCAGTAGTATGGGGGGATCGGCGGGAGAGACCCAGTACTTC.

The chain is built from TRBV4-2 and TRBJ2-1, with D unclear. Germline CDR1 is LGHNA and CDR2 is YNFKEQ. This CDR3 comprises 15 residues. Trimming took off 0 bases at V and 3 bases at J, with 9 bases between the two ends. The CDR3 loop reads CASSQEVGSYNEQFF. DNA for the CDR3: TGTGCCAGCAGCCAAGAGGTAGGAAGCTACAATGAGCAGTTCTTC.

The table lists this clone with a count of one. J is TRBJ1-1 and V is TRBV18, with D possibly matching TRBD1 (5 bases). The germline CDR1 and CDR2 sequences are KGHSH and LQKENI. This CDR3 spans 14 amino acids. The V end was cut by 2 bases, the J end by 5 bases, with 12 bases between. CDR3 protein: CASSPVPGPTEAFF. Here the CDR3 DNA reads TGTGCCAGCTCACCAGTGCCGGGGCCGACTGAAGCTTTCTTT.

The gene calls are TRBV7-3 and TRBJ2-7, with 7 bases lining up with TRBD1. With V trimmed by 3 bases and J by 2 bases, 4 bases remained unmatched. From germline, CDR1 is SGHTA and CDR2 FQGTGA. The CDR3 spans 14 residues. The CDR3: CASSLTGRTYEQYF. CDR3 DNA sequence: TGTGCCAGCAGCTTGACAGGGAGAACCTACGAGCAGTACTTC.

This clone has a count of ten or more. Other DNA sequences in this sample translate to the same CDR3. V is TRBV4-2 and J is TRBJ2-7, with D perhaps given as TRBD1 or TRBD2 (5 bases each). V was clipped by 2 bases and J by 0 bases, with 11 bases between them. The CDR3 is 15 amino acids. Germline V CDR1 and CDR2: LGHNA, YNFKEQ. DNA for the CDR3: TGTGCCAGCAGCCAACCGGGACCGAGCTCCTACGAGCAGTACTTC. Translating gives CASSQPGPSSYEQYF.

This clone was seen a handful of times. V gene TRBV10-1 combines with J gene TRBJ1-5; D unclear. Trimming took 3 bases from V and 7 from J, leaving 7 bases between them. Germline V gene sequence: CDR1 WNHNN, CDR2 SYGVQD (reference sequence). This CDR3 has 12 residues. CDR3 nucleotide sequence: TGCGCCAGCAGTGATAATAGACAGCCCCAGCATTTT. Protein: CASSDNRQPQHF.

The CDR3 sequence is CASSHGGSGGIDTQYF. In DNA form, the CDR3 reads TGTGCCAGCAGCCACGGGGGTAGCGGGGGAATAGATACGCAGTATTTT. V and J are TRBV7-9 and TRBJ2-3; 9 bases fit TRBD2. CDR3 size: 16 residues. J was trimmed by 5 bases and V by 5 bases; bases with no gene match: 11. Germline V gene lookup returns CDR1 SEHNR and CDR2 FQNEAQ (reference sequence).

The V call is TRBV2, the J call TRBJ1-6; the match to TRBD1 covers 7 bases. Germline lookup yields CDR1 SNHLY and CDR2 FYNNEI. The CDR3 has 15 residues. J was trimmed by 5 bases and V by 3 bases; bases with no gene match: 4. CDR3 in amino acids: CASSERQGNNSPLHF. The CDR3 region has the DNA TGTGCCAGCAGTGAGAGACAGGGAAATAATTCACCCCTCCACTTT. The full variable domain, completed using reference TRBV2 and TRBJ1-6, is EPEVTQTPSHQVTQMGQEVILRCVPISNHLYFYWYRQILGQKVEFLVSFYNNEISEKSEIFDDQFSVERPDGSNFTLKIRSTKLEDSAMYFCASSERQGNNSPLHFGNGTRLTVT.

The rearrangement uses TRBV9 and TRBJ2-3; 7 bases are shared with TRBD1. The V segment lost 2 bases and the J segment 5 bases; nucleotides outside the gene matches: 2. CDR1 and CDR2 from the germline V gene are SGDLS and YYNGEE. The CDR3 covers 13 residues. The CDR3 coding sequence is TGTGCCAGCAGCGTCACAGGGGAAGATACGCAGTATTTT. Amino acid sequence: CASSVTGEDTQYF. The full variable domain, completed using reference TRBV9 and TRBJ2-3, is DSGVTQTPKHLITATGQRVTLRCSPRSGDLSVYWYQQSLDQGLQFLIQYYNGEERAKGNILERFSAQQFPDLHSELNLSSLELGDSALYFCASSVTGEDTQYFGPGTRLTVL.

The rearrangement uses TRBV7-2 and TRBJ1-2; no clear D. Germline V lookup: CDR1 SGHTA, CDR2 FQGNSA. Trimming pared 4 bases from V and 8 bases from J, leaving 14 bases between. There are 13 residues in the CDR3. The CDR3 DNA is TGTGCCAGCAGCTCTGGGATCTCCGACGGCTACACCTTC. Amino acids: CASSSGISDGYTF.

This chain uses TRBV7-2 with TRBJ2-1; a possible D gene is TRBD1 (5 bases). The CDR3 is 16 amino acids. Germline V gene data show CDR1 as SGHTA and CDR2 as FQGNSA. Trimming removed 6 bases from V and 0 bases from J, with 15 bases in between. The DNA for the CDR3 is TGTGCCAGCAGTCCCTTTACAGGCGGCTCCTACAATGAGCAGTTCTTC. It translates to CASSPFTGGSYNEQFF.

The chain links TRBV7-9 to TRBJ1-3, with D unresolved. V was clipped by 1 base and J by 0 bases, with 13 bases between them. Germline V gene lookup returns CDR1 SEHNR and CDR2 FQNEAQ (reference sequence). This CDR3 has 17 amino acids. The CDR3 region is CASSLESDALSGNTIYF. CDR3 bases: TGTGCCAGCAGCTTAGAATCAGACGCCCTCTCTGGAAACACCATATATTTT. Full variable domain (remainder filled in from reference TRBV7-9 and TRBJ1-3): DTGVSQNPRHKITKRGQNVTFRCDPISEHNRLYWYRQTLGQGPEFLTYFQNEAQLEKSRLLSDRFSAERPKGSFSTLEIQRTEQGDSAMYLCASSLESDALSGNTIYFGEGSWLTVV.

The chain employs TRBV5-4 and TRBJ1-2, with a weak D call TRBD1 (6 bases). V was clipped by 2 bases and J by 4 bases, with 12 bases between them. CDR3 length: 14 residues. The V gene's germline CDR1 is SGHNT and CDR2 YYREEE (reference sequence). CDR3 nucleotides: TGTGCCAGCAGCTTTGTTCAGGGGAGCTATGGCTACACCTTC. Protein sequence: CASSFVQGSYGYTF. Full variable domain (outside the CDR3, taken from reference TRBV5-4 and TRBJ1-2): ETGVTQSPTHLIKTRGQQVTLRCSSQSGHNTVSWYQQALGQGPQFIFQYYREEENGRGNFPPRFSGLQFPNYSSELNVNALELDDSALYLCASSFVQGSYGYTFGSGTRLTVV.

The genes are TRBV28 and TRBJ1-2; 8 nucleotides match TRBD1. With 6 bases clipped from V and 7 bases from J, the junction kept 10 bases outside the gene matches. The CDR3 runs 14 residues. Per germline, CDR1 MDHEN and CDR2 SYDVKM. CDR3 coding DNA: TGTGCCAGCAGCCGGTCGACAGGGGTCAGTGGCTACACCTTC. Its translation: CASSRSTGVSGYTF.

CDR3 DNA: TGTGCCAGCAGACCTAGGGGGTCCAGCACTGAAGCTTTCTTT. This gives the protein CASRPRGSSTEAFF. The chain uses TRBV27 and TRBJ1-1, with a tentative D call TRBD1 (6 bases). The CDR3 covers 14 residues. Per germline, CDR1 MNHEY and CDR2 SMNVEV (reference sequence). Trimming stripped 6 bases from V and 4 bases from J, with 15 bases between.

The count of this clone is one. The chain uses TRBV6-5 and TRBJ2-5; TRBD2 aligns across 8 bases. V was clipped by 5 bases and J by 5 bases; unmatched bases: 10. The CDR3 has 15 amino acids. Germline assignment: CDR1 MNHEY and CDR2 SVGAGI. The CDR3 sequence: CASSVGTRGDETQYF. For the CDR3, the DNA is TGTGCCAGCAGTGTCGGGACTAGGGGGGACGAGACCCAGTACTTC.

DNA of the CDR3: TGTGCCAGCAGCTCGGGACAGTCGTATCAGCCCCAGCATTTT. It codes for CASSSGQSYQPQHF. This chain uses TRBV5-5 with TRBJ1-5; 7 bases line up with TRBD1. Germline trimming cut 3 bases from V and 5 bases from J; bases unmatched to any gene: 5. The V gene's germline CDR1 is SGHKS and CDR2 YYEKEE (reference sequence). The CDR3 is 14 amino acids.

The V gene is TRBV7-3, the J gene TRBJ2-5; possibly TRBD2 for D (5 bases). This CDR3 contains 14 residues. Deletions cut 2 bases from V and 3 bases from J, with 10 bases between. Germline V CDR1 and CDR2: SGHTA, FQGTGA. CDR3 DNA: TGTGCCAGCAGCTTACTTTCGGGGAAAGAGACCCAGTACTTC. It specifies CASSLLSGKETQYF.

The CDR3 DNA follows: TGCGCCAGCAGCTTACAGGAGAGCTCCTACGAGCAGTACTTC. Translated: CASSLQESSYEQYF. The V and J genes are TRBV5-1 and TRBJ2-7; D possibly corresponds to TRBD1 (5 bases). Germline V CDR1 and CDR2: SGHRS, YFSETQ. The CDR3 length is 14 residues. With 2 bases removed from V and 0 bases from J, the gap between germline ends came to 9 bases.

The chain is built from TRBV5-1 and TRBJ1-4, with TRBD1 as a possible D gene (6 bases). Germline V CDR1 and CDR2: SGHRS, YFSETQ. The CDR3 is 16 amino acids. Between the trimmed V and J ends, which lost 0 bases and 8 bases, there was a span of 17 bases. The CDR3 is CASSLARPGVGEKLFF. The CDR3 DNA reads TGCGCCAGCAGCTTGGCAAGGCCAGGGGTAGGAGAAAAACTGTTTTTT.

V is TRBV27 and J is TRBJ2-3; no clear D. Germline CDR1 is MNHEY and CDR2 is SMNVEV (reference sequence). The CDR3 loop spans 14 amino acids. V was pared by 3 bases and J by 1 base, with 8 bases between. This CDR3 reads CASSFAPRTDTQYF. DNA of the CDR3: TGTGCCAGCAGTTTCGCCCCTCGCACAGATACGCAGTATTTT.

The chain combines TRBV2 with TRBJ2-3; TRBD2 might be the D (6 bases). The CDR3 sequence is 16 residues long. V lost 1 base to trimming and J lost 0 bases, with 11 bases between them. Germline assignment: CDR1 SNHLY and CDR2 FYNNEI. This CDR3 is CASSEVGSGSTDTQYF. Here the CDR3 DNA reads TGTGCCAGCAGTGAAGTAGGCAGCGGGAGCACAGATACGCAGTATTTT.

This clone was detected a few times. The chain joins TRBV18 to TRBJ2-4, with a weak D call TRBD2 (5 bases). Germline V gene sequence: CDR1 KGHSH, CDR2 LQKENI. The CDR3 runs 14 residues. The V and J ends lost 3 bases and 0 bases respectively, with 6 bases between them. Here the CDR3 DNA reads TGTGCCAGCTCACCGGGAGTAGCCAAAAACATTCAGTACTTC. It translates to CASSPGVAKNIQYF.

The chain recombines TRBV19 with TRBJ1-4; D unclear. Germline V CDR1 and CDR2: LNHDA, SQIVND (reference sequence). Trimming left V 5 bases short and J 5 bases short, with 12 bases between. The CDR3 covers 14 residues. The CDR3 spells CASSYGAPNEKLFF. DNA for the CDR3: TGTGCCAGTAGTTACGGAGCCCCCAATGAAAAACTGTTTTTT. Complete variable domain (other parts from reference TRBV19 and TRBJ1-4): DGGITQSPKYLFRKEGQNVTLSCEQNLNHDAMYWYRQDPGQGLRLIYYSQIVNDFQKGDIAEGYSVSREKKESFPLTVTSAQKNPTAFYLCASSYGAPNEKLFFGSGTQLSVL.

J is TRBJ2-7 and V is TRBV11-2; 7 nucleotides match TRBD1. The CDR3 length is 15 residues. V lost 6 bases and J lost 2; bases outside the gene matches: 10. From germline, CDR1 is SGHAT and CDR2 FQNNGV. CDR3 bases: TGTGCCAGCAGACCGACAATTCAGGGGGCCTACGAGCAGTACTTC. Protein product: CASRPTIQGAYEQYF.

CDR3 in amino acids: CAISPGQVYNEQFF. In nucleotides, the CDR3 is TGTGCCATCAGTCCGGGACAGGTTTACAATGAGCAGTTCTTC. V gene TRBV10-3 combines with J gene TRBJ2-1; TRBD1 agrees at 8 bases. V lost 5 bases, J lost 4 bases, and 4 bases stayed unmatched. CDR3 size: 14 residues. From germline, CDR1 is ENHRY and CDR2 SYGVKD.

The chain employs TRBV4-1 and TRBJ1-1; D gene unclear. V gave up 3 bases and J gave up 0 bases, with 17 bases separating them. Germline V lookup: CDR1 MGHRA, CDR2 YSYEKL. There are 17 residues in the CDR3. The CDR3 here is CASSQTPPPGLNTEAFF. The CDR3 coding sequence is TGCGCCAGCAGCCAGACTCCTCCGCCGGGGTTGAACACTGAAGCTTTCTTT.